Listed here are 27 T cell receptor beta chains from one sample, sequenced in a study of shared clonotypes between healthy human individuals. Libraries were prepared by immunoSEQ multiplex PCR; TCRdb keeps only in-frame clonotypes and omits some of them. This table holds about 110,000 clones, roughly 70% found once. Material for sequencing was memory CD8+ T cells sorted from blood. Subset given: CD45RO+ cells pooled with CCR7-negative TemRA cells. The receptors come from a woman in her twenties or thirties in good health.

The CDR3 DNA follows: TGTGCCACATCACGACGGGCAGAGACCCAGTACTTC. Its translation: CATSRRAETQYF. The chain carries TRBV2 and TRBJ2-5, with D unresolved. Germline V gives CDR1 SNHLY, CDR2 FYNNEI. CDR3 length equals 12 residues. The ends were cut back, 10 bases at V and 4 bases at J, with 13 bases in the middle.

The CDR3 here is CASTQGAGVLNEQFF. Here the CDR3 DNA reads TGTGCCAGCACCCAGGGAGCGGGAGTGCTCAATGAGCAGTTCTTC. The chain couples TRBV5-4 to TRBJ2-1, with 8 bases matching TRBD2. With V trimmed by 6 bases and J by 6 bases, 11 bases remained unmatched. The CDR3 totals 15 residues. Germline CDR1 SGHNT, CDR2 YYREEE (reference sequence).

The DNA for the CDR3 is TGCGCCAGCAGGTTAGGGAAAGCGGCTTTCTTT. This translates into CASRLGKAAFF. V and J are TRBV5-1 and TRBJ1-1; D ambiguous. V shed 5 bases and J shed 11 bases, with 13 bases lying between them. From germline, CDR1 is SGHRS and CDR2 YFSETQ. The CDR3 has 11 amino acids.

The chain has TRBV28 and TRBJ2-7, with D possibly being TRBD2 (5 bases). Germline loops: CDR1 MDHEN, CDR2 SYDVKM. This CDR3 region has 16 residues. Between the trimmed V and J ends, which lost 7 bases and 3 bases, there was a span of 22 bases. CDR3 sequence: CASNIIGGGRLYEQYF. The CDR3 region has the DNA TGTGCCAGCAATATTATAGGAGGCGGGCGGCTCTACGAGCAGTACTTC.

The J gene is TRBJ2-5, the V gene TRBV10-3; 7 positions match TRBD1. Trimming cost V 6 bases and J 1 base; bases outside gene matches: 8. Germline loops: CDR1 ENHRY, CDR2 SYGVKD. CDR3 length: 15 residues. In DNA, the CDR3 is TGTGCCATCAGGGAGACAGGGTCTGGCCAAGAGACCCAGTACTTC. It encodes CAIRETGSGQETQYF.

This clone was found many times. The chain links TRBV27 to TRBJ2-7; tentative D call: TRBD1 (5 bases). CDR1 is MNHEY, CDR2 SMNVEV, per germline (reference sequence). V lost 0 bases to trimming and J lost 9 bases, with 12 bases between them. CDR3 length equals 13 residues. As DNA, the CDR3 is TGTGCCAGCAGTTTATCTCAGGGCCCCGCGCAGTACTTC. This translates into CASSLSQGPAQYF.

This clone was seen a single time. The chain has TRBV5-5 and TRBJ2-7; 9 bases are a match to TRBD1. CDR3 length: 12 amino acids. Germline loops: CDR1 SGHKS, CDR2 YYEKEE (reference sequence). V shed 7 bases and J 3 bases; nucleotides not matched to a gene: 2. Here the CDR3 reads CASGGQGYEQYF. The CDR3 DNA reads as TGTGCCAGCGGGGGACAGGGCTACGAGCAGTACTTC.

For the CDR3, the DNA is TGCGCCAGCAGCGCCCCCCACAGGGGCCTCTACAATGAGCAGTTCTTC. This gives the protein CASSAPHRGLYNEQFF. The V gene is TRBV4-1, the J gene TRBJ2-1; TRBD1 matches at 7 bases. Germline V lookup: CDR1 MGHRA, CDR2 YSYEKL. Trimming cost V 5 bases and J 3 bases; bases outside gene matches: 10. This CDR3 comprises 16 residues.

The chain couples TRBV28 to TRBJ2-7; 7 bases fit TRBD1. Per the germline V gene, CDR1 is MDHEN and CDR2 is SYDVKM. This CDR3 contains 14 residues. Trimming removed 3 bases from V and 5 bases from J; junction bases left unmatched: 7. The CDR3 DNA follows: TGTGCCAGCAGTTTGCACAGGGGTGACAACGAGCAGTACTTC. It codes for CASSLHRGDNEQYF.

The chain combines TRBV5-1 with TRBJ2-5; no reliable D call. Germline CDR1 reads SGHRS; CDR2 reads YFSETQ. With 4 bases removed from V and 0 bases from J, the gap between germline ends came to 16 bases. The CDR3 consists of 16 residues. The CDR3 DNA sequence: TGCGCCAGCAGCCTCGACCATCACCCAAACCAAGAGACCCAGTACTTC. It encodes CASSLDHHPNQETQYF.

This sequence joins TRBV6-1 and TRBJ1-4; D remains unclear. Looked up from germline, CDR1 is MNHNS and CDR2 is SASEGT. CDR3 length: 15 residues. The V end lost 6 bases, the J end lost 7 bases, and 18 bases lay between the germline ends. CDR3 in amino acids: CASSPRMVTGEKLFF. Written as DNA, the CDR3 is TGTGCCAGCAGCCCTCGGATGGTTACGGGTGAAAAACTGTTTTTT.

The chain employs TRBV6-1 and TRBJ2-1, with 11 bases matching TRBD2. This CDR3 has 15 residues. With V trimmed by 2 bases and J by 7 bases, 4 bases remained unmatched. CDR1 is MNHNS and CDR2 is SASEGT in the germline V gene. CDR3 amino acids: CASSERTSGLNEQFF. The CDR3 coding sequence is TGTGCCAGCAGTGAACGGACTAGCGGGCTGAATGAGCAGTTCTTC.

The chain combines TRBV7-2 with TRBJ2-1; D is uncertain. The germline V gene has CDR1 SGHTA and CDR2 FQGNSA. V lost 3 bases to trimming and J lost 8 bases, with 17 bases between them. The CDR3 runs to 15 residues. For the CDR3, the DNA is TGTGCCAGCAGCTTGTGGCAGTCAAGTGGATATGAGCAGTTCTTC. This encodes CASSLWQSSGYEQFF. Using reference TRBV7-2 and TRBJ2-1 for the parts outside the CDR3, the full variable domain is GAGVSQSPSNKVTEKGKDVELRCDPISGHTALYWYRQSLGQGLEFLIYFQGNSAPDKSGLPSDRFSAERTGGSVSTLTIQRTQQEDSAVYLCASSLWQSSGYEQFFGPGTRLTVL.

This CDR3 is CASSPSPSPYYEQYF. CDR3 DNA sequence: TGTGCCAGTAGTCCGAGTCCTAGTCCCTACTACGAGCAGTACTTC. This chain uses TRBV19 with TRBJ2-7; D uncertain. The CDR3 is 15 residues long. Deletions cut 5 bases from V and 3 bases from J, with 17 bases between. The V gene's germline CDR1 is LNHDA and CDR2 SQIVND (reference sequence).

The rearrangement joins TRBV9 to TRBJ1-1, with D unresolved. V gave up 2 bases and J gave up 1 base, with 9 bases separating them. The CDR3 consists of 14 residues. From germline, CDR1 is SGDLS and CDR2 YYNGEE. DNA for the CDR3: TGTGCCAGCAGCGTTATCGCGGAGAACACTGAAGCTTTCTTT. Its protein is CASSVIAENTEAFF. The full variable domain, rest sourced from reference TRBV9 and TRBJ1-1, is DSGVTQTPKHLITATGQRVTLRCSPRSGDLSVYWYQQSLDQGLQFLIQYYNGEERAKGNILERFSAQQFPDLHSELNLSSLELGDSALYFCASSVIAENTEAFFGQGTRLTVV.

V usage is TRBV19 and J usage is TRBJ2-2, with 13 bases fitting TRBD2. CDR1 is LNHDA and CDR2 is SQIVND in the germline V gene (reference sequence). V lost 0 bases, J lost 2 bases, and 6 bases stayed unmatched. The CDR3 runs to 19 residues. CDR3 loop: CASSIEFAGLAGNTGELFF. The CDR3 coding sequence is TGTGCCAGTAGTATAGAATTTGCGGGACTAGCGGGAAACACCGGGGAGCTGTTTTTT. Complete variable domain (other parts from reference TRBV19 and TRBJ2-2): DGGITQSPKYLFRKEGQNVTLSCEQNLNHDAMYWYRQDPGQGLRLIYYSQIVNDFQKGDIAEGYSVSREKKESFPLTVTSAQKNPTAFYLCASSIEFAGLAGNTGELFFGEGSRLTVL.

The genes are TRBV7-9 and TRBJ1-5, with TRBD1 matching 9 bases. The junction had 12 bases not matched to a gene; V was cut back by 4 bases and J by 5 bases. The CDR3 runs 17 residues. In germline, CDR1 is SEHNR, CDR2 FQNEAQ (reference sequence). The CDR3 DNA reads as TGTGCCAGCAGCTCTACAGGGGGCCCCCCCCATCATCAGCCCCAGCATTTT. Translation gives CASSSTGGPPHHQPQHF.

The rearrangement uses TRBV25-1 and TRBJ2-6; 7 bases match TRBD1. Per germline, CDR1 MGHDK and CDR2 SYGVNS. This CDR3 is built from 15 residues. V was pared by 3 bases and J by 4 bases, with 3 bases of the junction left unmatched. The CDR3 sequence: CASSEAGGGANVLTF. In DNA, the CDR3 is TGTGCCAGCAGTGAGGCAGGGGGAGGGGCCAACGTCCTGACTTTC.

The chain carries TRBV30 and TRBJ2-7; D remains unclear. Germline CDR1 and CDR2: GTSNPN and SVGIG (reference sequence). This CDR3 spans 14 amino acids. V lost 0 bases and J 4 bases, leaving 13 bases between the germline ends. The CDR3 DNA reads TGTGCCTGGAGTGTCCTAAACGTGGGGTACGAGCAGTACTTC. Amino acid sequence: CAWSVLNVGYEQYF. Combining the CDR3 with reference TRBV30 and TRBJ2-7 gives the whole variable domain SQTIHQWPATLVQPVGSPLSLECTVEGTSNPNLYWYRQAAGRGLQLLFYSVGIGQISSEVPQNLSASRPQDRQFILSSKKLLLSDSGFYLCAWSVLNVGYEQYFGPGTRLTVT.

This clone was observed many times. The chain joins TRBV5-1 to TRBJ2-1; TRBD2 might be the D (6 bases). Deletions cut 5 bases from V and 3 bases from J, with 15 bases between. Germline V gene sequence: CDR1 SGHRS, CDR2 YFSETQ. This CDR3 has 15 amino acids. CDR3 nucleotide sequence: TGCGCCAGCAGGGAGGGGCTAGAGGTCTACAATGAGCAGTTCTTC. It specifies CASREGLEVYNEQFF.

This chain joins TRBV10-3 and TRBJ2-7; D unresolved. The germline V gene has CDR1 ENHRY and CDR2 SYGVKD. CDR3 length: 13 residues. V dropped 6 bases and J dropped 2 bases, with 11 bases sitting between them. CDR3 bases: TGTGCCATCAGCTATGGGGAAACCTACGAGCAGTACTTC. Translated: CAISYGETYEQYF.

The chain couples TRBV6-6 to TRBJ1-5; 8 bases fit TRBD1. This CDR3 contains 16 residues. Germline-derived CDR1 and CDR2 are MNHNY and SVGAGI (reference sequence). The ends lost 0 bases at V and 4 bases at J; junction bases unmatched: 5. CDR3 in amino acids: CASSYSADRDNQPQHF. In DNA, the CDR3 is TGTGCCAGCAGTTACTCCGCGGACAGGGATAATCAGCCCCAGCATTTT.

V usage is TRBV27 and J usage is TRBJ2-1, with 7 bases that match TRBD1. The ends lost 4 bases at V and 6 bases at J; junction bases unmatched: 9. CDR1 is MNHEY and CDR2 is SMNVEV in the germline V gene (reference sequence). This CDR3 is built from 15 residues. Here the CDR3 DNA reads TGTGCCAGCAGTTACGACAGGGAAGTGTTCAATGAGCAGTTCTTC. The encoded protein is CASSYDREVFNEQFF.

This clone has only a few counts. CDR3 bases: TGTGCCAGTAGTATATCAGGGGCGGGAGACGCAACTAATGAAAAACTGTTTTTT. Translation gives CASSISGAGDATNEKLFF. The chain combines TRBV19 with TRBJ1-4, with a tentative D call TRBD1 (6 bases). V dropped 2 bases and J dropped 0 bases, with 16 bases sitting between them. The CDR3 sequence is 18 residues long. Germline lookup yields CDR1 LNHDA and CDR2 SQIVND (reference sequence).

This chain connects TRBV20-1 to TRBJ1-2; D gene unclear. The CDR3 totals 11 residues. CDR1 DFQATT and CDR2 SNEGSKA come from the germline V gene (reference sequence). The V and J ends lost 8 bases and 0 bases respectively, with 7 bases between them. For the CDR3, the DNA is TGCAGTACAACTGCTAACTATGGCTACACCTTC. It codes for CSTTANYGYTF.

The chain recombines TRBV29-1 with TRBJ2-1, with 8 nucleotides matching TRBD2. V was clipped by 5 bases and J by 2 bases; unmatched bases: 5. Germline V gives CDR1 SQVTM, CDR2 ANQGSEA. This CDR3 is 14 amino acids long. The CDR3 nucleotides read TGCAGCGTTTGTCTAGCGGGCCCCTACAATGAGCAGTTCTTC. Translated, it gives CSVCLAGPYNEQFF.

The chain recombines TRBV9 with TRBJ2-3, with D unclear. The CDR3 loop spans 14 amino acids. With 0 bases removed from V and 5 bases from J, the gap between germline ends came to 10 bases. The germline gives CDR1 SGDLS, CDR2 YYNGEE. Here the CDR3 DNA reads TGTGCCAGCAGCGTAGACGGTGTGGGAGATACGCAGTATTTT. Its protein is CASSVDGVGDTQYF.